This T cell receptor beta chain was observed in a study of CD8+CD57+ T cells in acquired aplastic anemia. As for the study in general: On average, sorted CD4+ and CD8+ cells gave approximately 3 ug of DNA.

By flow cytometry, patients selected for sequencing had shown an expansion of CD8+CD57+ cells. There were no patients without severe acquired aplastic anemia. At blood sampling, none of the patients had yet received therapy. General study results and limits: Sharing between patients and controls was observed for over 25 CD8+ CDR3 sequences.

Using genomic DNA as the template, TCR beta VDJ and CDR3 profiling was carried out. TCRdb fed the reads into MiXCR, producing one record per CDR3 protein. The repertoire holds roughly 200,000 distinct CDR3 sequences, with approximately 65% as singletons. The germline V gene encodes CDR1 SNHLY and CDR2 FYNNEI. V was cut by 4 bases and J by 4 bases, with 11 bases left in between. This CDR3 has 14 amino acids. Remarks on this clonotype: The target antigen is unknown.

The sequence was obtained from a human donor with aplastic anemia. The sequenced sample was sorted CD4+, CD8+, or CD8+CD57+ T cells (not recorded which) from PBMCs. V usage is TRBV2 and J usage is TRBJ1-5, with D hard to call. The CDR3 coding sequence is TGTGCCAGCAGTGGTATGGGGATTAATCAGCCCCAGCATTTT. It is translated as CASSGMGINQPQHF.